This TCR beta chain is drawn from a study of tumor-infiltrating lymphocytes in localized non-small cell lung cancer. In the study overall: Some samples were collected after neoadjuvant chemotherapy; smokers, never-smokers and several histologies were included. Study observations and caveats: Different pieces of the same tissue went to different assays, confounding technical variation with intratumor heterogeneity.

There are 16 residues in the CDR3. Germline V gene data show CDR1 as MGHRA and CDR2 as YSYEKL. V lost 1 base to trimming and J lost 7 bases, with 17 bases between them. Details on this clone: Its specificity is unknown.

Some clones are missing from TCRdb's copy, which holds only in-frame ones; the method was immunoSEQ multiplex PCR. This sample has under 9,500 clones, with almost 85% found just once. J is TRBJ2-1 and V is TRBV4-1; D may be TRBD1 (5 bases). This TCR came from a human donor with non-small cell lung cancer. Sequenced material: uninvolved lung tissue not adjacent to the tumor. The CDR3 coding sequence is TGCGCCAGCAGCCAAGTGGCCTCGACAGAGAGAAATGAGCAGTTCTTC. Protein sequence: CASSQVASTERNEQFF.